This T cell receptor (beta chain) stems from a study of blood T cell repertoires in COVID-19. Looking at the study overall: Researchers got acute and convalescent COVID-19 samples from the United States, Italy and Spain. PBMCs, B-cell-depleted T cells, or T cells were the source of the cDNA or gDNA that made up the material.

Per the original data handling: Amplification from reference gene primers served as the basis for estimated nucleated cell counts. Profiled with immunoSEQ multiplex PCR; TCRdb holds only in-frame clones, not every one. From that table come the V and J calls and clone size; the DNA was used to work out D and trimming. Of 200,000 to 250,000 clones detected, roughly 83% appear once; the ten largest clones hold approximately 7.4%. The sample holds one count of this clone. Germline V CDR1 and CDR2: ENHRY, SYGVKD. V was pared by 6 bases and J by 12 bases, with 8 bases of the junction left unmatched. The CDR3 contains 12 residues.

The sequence came from a woman between 50 and 59 years old with acute or convalescent COVID-19. The gene calls are TRBV10-3 and TRBJ1-1; 9 bases map to TRBD1. The specimen was peripheral blood. CDR3 sequence reads: CAISTGGVGPFF. The CDR3 bases are TGTGCCATCAGCACAGGGGGCGTTGGCCCTTTCTTT.